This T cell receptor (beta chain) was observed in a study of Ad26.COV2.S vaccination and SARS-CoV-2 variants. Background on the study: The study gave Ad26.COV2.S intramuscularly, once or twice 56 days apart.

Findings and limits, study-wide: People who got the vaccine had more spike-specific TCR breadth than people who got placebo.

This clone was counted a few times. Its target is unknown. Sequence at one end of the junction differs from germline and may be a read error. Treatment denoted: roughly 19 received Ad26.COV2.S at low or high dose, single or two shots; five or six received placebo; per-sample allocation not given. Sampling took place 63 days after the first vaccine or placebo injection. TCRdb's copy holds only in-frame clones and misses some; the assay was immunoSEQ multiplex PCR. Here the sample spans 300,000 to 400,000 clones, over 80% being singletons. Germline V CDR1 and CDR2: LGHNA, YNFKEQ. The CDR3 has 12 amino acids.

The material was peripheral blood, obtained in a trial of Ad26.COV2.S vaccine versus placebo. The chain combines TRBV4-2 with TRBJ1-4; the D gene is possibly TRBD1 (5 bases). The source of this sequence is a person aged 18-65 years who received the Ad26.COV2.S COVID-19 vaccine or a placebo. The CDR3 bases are TGTGCCAGCAGCCAAGGCGGGACCCCGCTGCTTTTT. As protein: CASSQGGTPLLF.